Listed here are 15 T cell receptor beta chains from one sample, sequenced in a study of vaccination effects on CD4 cells after COVID-19 (dated by TCRdb to 2021 to 2024). The antigens for these receptors are not known. To identify antigen-specific CD4+ T cell clonotypes by their expansion, the ViraFEST assay first stimulated PBMC with viral peptide pools and then applied TCR sequencing. After about 10 days of culture, CD4+ T cells were isolated with the EasySep CD4+ T cell isolation kit. Healthy vaccine recipients had no prior SARS-CoV-2 infection, confirmed by negative nucleocapsid antibodies before and after vaccination. Library preparation employed the immunoSEQ multiplex PCR assay. TCRdb carries this immuneACCESS record with in-frame sequences only. Its versions omit some clonotypes, under half of them owing to an unresolved V gene in the studies checked, with the rest unexplained. This sample has 20,000 to 25,000 clones in its table, and approximately 70% of those were observed once. About 9.9% of the sample is held by the ten biggest clonotypes.

Material: CD4+ T cells from PBMCs cultured with HCoV-NL63 spike peptides, obtained before COVID-19 vaccination. The meaning of the sample's cell subset or site label: HCoV-NL63 spike overlapping peptide pool stimulation. These receptors all come from a human donor who received a COVID-19 vaccine.

This clone was counted once. Other DNA sequences from this sample encode an identical CDR3 as well. The genes are TRBV5-1 and TRBJ1-1; the D is unclear. Trimming cost V 5 bases and J 0 bases, with 14 bases left between them. CDR3 size: 15 residues. Germline CDR1 reads SGHRS; CDR2 reads YFSETQ. The CDR3 sequence is CASSVRGSLNTEAFF. CDR3 DNA sequence: TGCGCCAGCAGTGTTCGGGGTTCGTTGAACACTGAAGCTTTCTTT.

The chain links TRBV19 to TRBJ1-6, with TRBD1 identical over 9 bases. CDR1 and CDR2 (germline): LNHDA, SQIVND (reference sequence). V lost 8 bases, J lost 3 bases, and 14 bases stayed unmatched. The CDR3 length is 18 residues. This CDR3 reads CASCLGAGTGIYNSPLHF. The DNA for the CDR3 is TGTGCCAGTTGTCTCGGGGCCGGGACAGGGATCTATAATTCACCCCTCCACTTT.

The chain has TRBV10-3 and TRBJ2-2, with 13 bases lining up with TRBD2. With 2 bases clipped from V and 4 bases from J, the junction kept 4 bases outside the gene matches. Germline V gene lookup returns CDR1 ENHRY and CDR2 SYGVKD. The CDR3 spans 17 residues. CDR3 sequence: CAISEQGLAGSTGELFF. The CDR3 DNA is TGTGCCATCAGTGAGCAGGGACTAGCGGGGTCCACCGGGGAGCTGTTTTTT.

The rearrangement uses TRBV6-1 and TRBJ2-1; weak D call: TRBD2 (5 bases). Germline assignment: CDR1 MNHNS and CDR2 SASEGT. With 2 bases removed from V and 3 bases from J, the gap between germline ends came to 11 bases. The CDR3 covers 15 residues. The CDR3 nucleotides read TGTGCCAGCAGTGAAACGTCTACTAGCTACAATGAGCAGTTCTTC. Protein: CASSETSTSYNEQFF.

The genes are TRBV6-2 or TRBV6-3 and TRBJ2-7, with TRBD2 matching 8 bases. The CDR3 length is 16 residues. V lost 2 bases to trimming and J lost 5 bases; unmatched junction nucleotides: 11. From germline, CDR1 is MNHEY and CDR2 SVGEGT. CDR3 region: CASSYGQSGSRDEQYF. The CDR3 coding sequence is TGTGCCAGCAGTTACGGTCAGAGCGGGAGTAGGGACGAGCAGTACTTC.

The chain uses TRBV2 and TRBJ2-5; maybe TRBD2 (6 bases). The CDR3 totals 17 residues. V lost 0 bases and J lost 5, with 19 bases in between. Germline CDR1 and CDR2: SNHLY and FYNNEI. The CDR3 is CASSEAYVPTGGETQYF. The CDR3, as DNA: TGTGCCAGCAGTGAAGCGTACGTGCCCACCGGGGGTGAGACCCAGTACTTC.

This clone has just a few counts. The chain employs TRBV4-1 and TRBJ1-3; no clear D. The CDR3 consists of 16 residues. The V end was cut by 1 base, the J end by 0 bases, with 10 bases between. The germline V gene has CDR1 MGHRA and CDR2 YSYEKL. The CDR3 DNA reads as TGCGCCAGCAGCCAAGGGGGTTTCGGCTCTGGAAACACCATATATTTT. Its protein product is CASSQGGFGSGNTIYF.

The V and J genes are TRBV19 and TRBJ1-3; D is ambiguous. The CDR3 runs to 17 residues. Trimming stripped 0 bases from V and 0 bases from J, with 12 bases between. Germline V gene data show CDR1 as LNHDA and CDR2 as SQIVND (reference sequence). This chain's CDR3 is CASSIDFNTFSGNTIYF. The CDR3 nucleotides are TGTGCCAGTAGTATAGATTTTAACACATTCTCTGGAAACACCATATATTTT.

The chain links TRBV2 to TRBJ1-6; D is uncertain. Trimming stripped 6 bases from V and 0 bases from J, with 9 bases between. The CDR3 consists of 15 residues. Germline-derived CDR1 and CDR2 are SNHLY and FYNNEI. The CDR3 DNA reads as TGTGCCAGCAGAGGGCTCAGCTCCTATAATTCACCCCTCCACTTT. It specifies CASRGLSSYNSPLHF.

There are a few counts of this clone. The chain couples TRBV4-1 to TRBJ2-7, with 14 bases matching TRBD2. V shed 3 bases and J 6 bases; nucleotides not matched to a gene: 4. Germline V gene sequence: CDR1 MGHRA, CDR2 YSYEKL. This CDR3 contains 15 residues. DNA of the CDR3: TGCGCCAGCAGCCAGGGACTAGCGGGAGAGGGCGAGCAGTACTTC. Translating it yields CASSQGLAGEGEQYF.

The chain carries TRBV5-1 and TRBJ1-1, with a tentative D call TRBD1 (6 bases). This CDR3 is built from 14 residues. V lost 0 bases and J 11 bases, leaving 17 bases between the germline ends. From germline, CDR1 is SGHRS and CDR2 YFSETQ. For the CDR3, the DNA is TGCGCCAGCAGCTTGGATTCCTCAGGGGCGGGGGCTTTCTTT. This gives the protein CASSLDSSGAGAFF.

The V and J genes are TRBV18 and TRBJ1-1; D uncertain. The CDR3 totals 13 residues. V shed 4 bases and J shed 1 base, with 7 bases lying between them. CDR1 and CDR2 (germline): KGHSH, LQKENI. CDR3 DNA: TGTGCCAGCTCACAAACAGAGAACACTGAAGCTTTCTTT. This codes for CASSQTENTEAFF.

The chain links TRBV9 to TRBJ2-1; possibly TRBD1 for D (5 bases). V was clipped by 1 base and J by 8 bases, with 7 bases between them. The CDR3 has 12 amino acids. CDR1 is SGDLS and CDR2 is YYNGEE in the germline V gene. The CDR3 bases are TGTGCCAGCAGCGTACAGGGCCATGAGCAGTTCTTC. Protein: CASSVQGHEQFF.

This clone rates as medium-sized. The J gene is TRBJ1-5, the V gene TRBV27; TRBD1 might be the D (5 bases). This CDR3 contains 16 residues. Deletions cut 6 bases from V and 6 bases from J, with 21 bases between. The germline V gene encodes CDR1 MNHEY and CDR2 SMNVEV (reference sequence). In DNA form, the CDR3 reads TGTGCCAGCAGGTCCGACAGTGAAGGTTTTCGTCAGCCCCAGCATTTT. It encodes CASRSDSEGFRQPQHF.

The rearrangement joins TRBV7-9 to TRBJ2-7; tentative D call: TRBD1 (6 bases). Per the germline V gene, CDR1 is SEHNR and CDR2 is FQNEAQ (reference sequence). V shed 2 bases and J shed 0 bases, with 14 bases lying between them. The CDR3 contains 16 residues. CDR3 sequence: CASSLTGTASSYEQYF. The DNA of the CDR3 is TGTGCCAGCAGCTTAACAGGGACGGCCAGCTCCTACGAGCAGTACTTC.